This TCR beta chain was recovered during a study of cytomegalovirus exposure and HLA in healthy donors. 13 Jbeta primers and 60 Vbeta primers were used for the PCR. Sequencing was performed with immunoSEQ multiplex PCR; in TCRdb, only in-frame clones are kept and a portion is missing. This sample has roughly 200,000 clones, with roughly four fifths found just once. V was clipped by 1 base and J by 0 bases; unmatched bases: 8. From germline, CDR1 is SGHDN and CDR2 FVKESK. CDR3 length: 18 amino acids. J is TRBJ1-4 and V is TRBV14; 7 bases fit TRBD1. Material: PBMCs. The receptor's source is a woman under 30 in good health and CMV-seronegative. The CDR3 nucleotides are TGTGCCAGCAGCCAAGTAGGACAGGACCTAGCAACTAATGAAAAACTGTTTTTT. Translation gives CASSQVGQDLATNEKLFF.